A selection of T cell receptor beta chains follows, all from one sample in a study of neoadjuvant nivolumab and ipilimumab in lung cancer. Here immunoSEQ multiplex PCR was the method, and the copy in TCRdb shows in-frame clones only, minus some. The table has roughly 13,000 clones, approximately 71% seen once. Sequenced here: peripheral blood, sampled after neoadjuvant nivolumab, alone or with ipilimumab, at or shortly before surgery. These receptors all stem from an adult with non-small cell lung cancer. CDR3s include the opening cysteine and the closing phenylalanine or tryptophan. A D gene is named only where the DNA matches it firmly. The size field is filled for only some rows; it gives once, few, many or a size class.

D,size,V,J,DNA,CDR3
TRBD1,few,TRBV9,TRBJ2-2,TGTGCCAGCAGAACAGGGGGCGACACCGGGGAGCTGTTTTTT,CASRTGGDTGELFF
NA,once,TRBV5-1,TRBJ2-5,TGCGCCAGCAGCCAGGTGGGGGGAGAGACCCAGTACTTC,CASSQVGGETQYF
TRBD1,once,TRBV18,TRBJ2-7,TGTGCCAGCTCAGAACAGGGGGCAGGTACTTTTAACGAGCAGTACTTC,CASSEQGAGTFNEQYF
NA,NA,TRBV6-5,TRBJ2-3,TGTGCCAGCAGTCACCGGGACCGCCGCGATACGCAGTATTTT,CASSHRDRRDTQYF
NA,NA,TRBV6-1,TRBJ1-4,TGTGCCAGCAGTGAAGTGTGGGGGGAAAAACTGTTTTTT,CASSEVWGEKLFF
NA,NA,TRBV6-5,TRBJ2-7,TGTGCCAGCAGTTTCCGGGATAAACCCTACGAGCAGTACTTC,CASSFRDKPYEQYF
NA,once,TRBV6-5,TRBJ2-6,TGTGCCAGCATTGACTGGGGCTCTGGGGCCAACGTCCTGACTTTC,CASIDWGSGANVLTF
NA,NA,TRBV18,TRBJ2-7,TGTGCCAGCTCACCAGGGCAGTACGAGCAGTACTTC,CASSPGQYEQYF
TRBD1,few,TRBV19,TRBJ2-3,TGTGCCAGTAGTATTACAACGGGACAGGGCTACTATTTT,CASSITTGQGYYF
NA,NA,TRBV5-4,TRBJ2-7,TGTGCCAGCAGCCCCGGACGGAGCTCCTACGAGCAGTACTTC,CASSPGRSSYEQYF
NA,NA,TRBV7-9,TRBJ1-2,TGTGCCAGCAGCTTCGGTGGCTACACCTTC,CASSFGGYTF
NA,once,TRBV7-2,TRBJ2-3,TGTGCCAGCAGCGCCTCTATCGAAAGAGATACGCAGTATTTT,CASSASIERDTQYF
NA,NA,TRBV29-1,TRBJ2-1,TGCAGCGTTGTGGGCAGAGAGGACGATGAGCAGTTCTTC,CSVVGREDDEQFF
TRBD1,NA,TRBV30,TRBJ1-1,TGTGCCGGAGTCCGGACAGGGTTATTGGAAGCTTTCTTT,CAGVRTGLLEAFF
NA,NA,TRBV5-1,TRBJ2-1,TGCGCCAGCAGCATCGGGACCCGCTCCTACAATGAGCAGTTCTTC,CASSIGTRSYNEQFF
NA,NA,TRBV6-6,TRBJ2-1,TGTGCCAAAAAAAAGGGGGAGCAGTTCTTC,CAKKKGEQFF
TRBD1,NA,TRBV5-1,TRBJ2-7,TGCGCCAGCAGCCGAGGGACAGGGGGCAGTATTAGCCACGAGCAGTACTTC,CASSRGTGGSISHEQYF
TRBD2,NA,TRBV29-1,TRBJ2-5,TGCAGCGTTGAGGACAGCGGGAGGTTAGAGACCCAGTACTTC,CSVEDSGRLETQYF
TRBD1,NA,TRBV18,TRBJ1-1,TGTGCCAGCTCACGAACAGGGGCCCTGAACACTGAAGCTTTCTTT,CASSRTGALNTEAFF
NA,NA,TRBV5-1,TRBJ2-3,TGCGCCAGCAGCTTGGGGACGGATAGCACAGATACGCAGTATTTT,CASSLGTDSTDTQYF
TRBD2,once,TRBV18,TRBJ2-6,TGTGCCAGCTCATCGCGGGGGGCTGGGGCCAACGTCCTGACTTTC,CASSSRGAGANVLTF
TRBD1,NA,TRBV7-7,TRBJ2-7,TGTGCTAGCAGCTTAGCCGGGACAGGGAACTACGAGCAGTACTTC,CASSLAGTGNYEQYF
NA,NA,TRBV18,TRBJ2-3,TGTGCCAGCTCACCAGGGGCCGCCTCAGATACGCAGTATTTT,CASSPGAASDTQYF
NA,NA,TRBV6-5,TRBJ2-7,TGTGCCAGCAGTTACGGCCACCACTACGAGCAGTACTTC,CASSYGHHYEQYF
NA,NA,TRBV30,TRBJ2-7,TGTGCCTGGAGACCCCAGGGGCGAAACTACGAGCAGTACTTC,CAWRPQGRNYEQYF
NA,NA,TRBV5-1,TRBJ1-1,TGCGCCAGCAGCTTGGGGAGGTGGGGAGTGGAGGACACTGAAGCTTTCTTT,CASSLGRWGVEDTEAFF
TRBD1,NA,TRBV7-2,TRBJ1-2,TGTGCCAGCAGCTCCCCTGAACAGGGGGCTCGAGGCTACACCTTC,CASSSPEQGARGYTF
NA,NA,TRBV11-3,TRBJ2-1,TGTGCCAGCAGCCCGAGCACGGACCAACGGAAGCAGTTCTTC,CASSPSTDQRKQFF
NA,few,TRBV11-2,TRBJ1-4,TGTGCCAGCAGCCATTCTACAGGTGTGAATGAAAAACTGTTTTTT,CASSHSTGVNEKLFF
TRBD1,NA,TRBV7-9,TRBJ1-1,TGTGCCAGCAGCTCGGGACAGGGAGCTAACACTGAAGCTTTCTTT,CASSSGQGANTEAFF
TRBD1,NA,TRBV9,TRBJ1-2,TGTGCCAGCAGCGTAGGAGGACAGGTTTGGAACTATGGCTACACCTTC,CASSVGGQVWNYGYTF
TRBD2,NA,TRBV29-1,TRBJ2-3,TGCAGCGTTGTAGATAGCGGGAGAGACGATACGCAGTATTTT,CSVVDSGRDDTQYF
NA,NA,TRBV5-4,TRBJ1-2,TGTGCCAGCAGCCTCTTTTCCGGGTATGGCTACACCTTC,CASSLFSGYGYTF
NA,few,TRBV6-5,TRBJ1-2,TGTGCCAGCAGTTACTCGTCGACGACCTATGGCTACACCTTC,CASSYSSTTYGYTF
NA,NA,TRBV5-1,TRBJ1-1,TGCGCCAGCAGATGGGGGGACACTGAAGCTTTCTTT,CASRWGDTEAFF
TRBD2,few,TRBV5-1,TRBJ2-2,TGCGCCAGCAGCCTCCGGGGGGGGAGCCGGGAGCTGTTTTTT,CASSLRGGSRELFF
NA,few,TRBV18,TRBJ1-5,TGTGCCAGCTCACCGACAGAGACCAATCAGCCCCAGCATTTT,CASSPTETNQPQHF
TRBD1,NA,TRBV6-5,TRBJ2-7,TGTGCCAGCAGTTATGCGGCGGGCAGGGGGTACGAGCAGTACTTC,CASSYAAGRGYEQYF
TRBD1,few,TRBV7-9,TRBJ1-1,TGTGCCAGCAGCCCCCCCGGGACAGGAGCTAGTGCTTTCTTT,CASSPPGTGASAFF
NA,many,TRBV4-3,TRBJ1-1,TGCGCCAGCAGTACAGGGTTGAGCGCTGAAGCTTTCTTT,CASSTGLSAEAFF
NA,few,TRBV29-1,TRBJ1-1,TGCAGTGGGGCAAGGACTGAAGCTTTCTTT,CSGARTEAFF
TRBD2,NA,TRBV11-2,TRBJ2-5,TGTGCCAGCAGCCCCAGGACTAGCGGTATGGGAGAGACCCAGTACTTC,CASSPRTSGMGETQYF
TRBD1,NA,TRBV7-3,TRBJ1-3,TGTGCCAGCAGCCCGGGACAGGGGGTCGGTGGAAACACCATATATTTT,CASSPGQGVGGNTIYF
TRBD2,NA,TRBV11-2,TRBJ2-2,TGTGCCAGCAGCTGGGGACTAGCGGGAGGTCGTGGCACCGGGGAGCTGTTTTTT,CASSWGLAGGRGTGELFF
NA,NA,TRBV5-1,TRBJ2-5,TGCGCCAGCACCTTCTCTGGGACATCTCAAGAGACCCAGTACTTC,CASTFSGTSQETQYF
NA,few,TRBV20-1,TRBJ1-1,TGCAGTGCTAGGGGGGGCACTGAAGCTTTCTTT,CSARGGTEAFF
TRBD1,once,TRBV11-3,TRBJ2-3,TGTGCCAGCAGCCTAGGGACAGCTTTTAGCTTGAGCACAGATACGCAGTATTTT,CASSLGTAFSLSTDTQYF
NA,NA,TRBV30,TRBJ1-5,TGTGCCTGGAGTGGGGGTCCACAGCCCCAGCATTTT,CAWSGGPQPQHF
NA,NA,TRBV18,TRBJ1-5,TGTGCCAGCTCACCAAACCAACTGATTATTAGCAATCAGCCCCAGCATTTT,CASSPNQLIISNQPQHF
TRBD2,few,TRBV5-1,TRBJ2-1,TGCGCCAGCAGCCCCACGGGACTAGCGGCGAACAATGAGCAGTTCTTC,CASSPTGLAANNEQFF
NA,NA,TRBV11-2,TRBJ2-7,TGTGCCAGCAGTCCAATACGAGGCGCGAAAACCTCCTACGAGCAGTACTTC,CASSPIRGAKTSYEQYF
TRBD1,NA,TRBV9,TRBJ1-2,TGTGCCAGCAGCCTCCCTGTGACAGGGGGTTTATATGGCTACACCTTC,CASSLPVTGGLYGYTF
TRBD2,once,TRBV5-1,TRBJ2-7,TGCGCCAGCAGCTTGAATAGCGGGAACTACGAGCAGTACTTC,CASSLNSGNYEQYF